The text below deals with one T cell receptor beta chain. Its specificity is unknown. The data are from a study of cytomegalovirus exposure and HLA in healthy donors. Study-wide results and caveats: In an earlier analysis, about 87% or about 30%: the productive usage of most TCR beta V segments. Cytomegalovirus association was listed for approximately 160 TCR beta chains. Cytomegalovirus status was reportedly diagnosed by the classifier with high specificity and sensitivity.

This CDR3 comprises 15 residues. V gave up 0 bases and J gave up 2 bases, with 11 bases separating them. The germline gives CDR1 SGHRS, CDR2 YFSETQ. All donors participated as healthy donors of bone marrow. The PCR made use of 60 Vbeta and 13 Jbeta primers. The repertoire was sequenced with immunoSEQ multiplex PCR; TCRdb's copy has only in-frame clones and lacks some. This table has 130,000 or so clones, roughly 84% appearing once. The specimen was PBMCs. This chain uses TRBV5-1 with TRBJ2-5; TRBD1 is a possible D gene (6 bases). The receptor's source is a woman between 18 and 29 years old in good health and CMV-seropositive. The CDR3: CASSLVPTGQETQYF. DNA of the CDR3: TGCGCCAGCAGCTTGGTTCCCACAGGGCAAGAGACCCAGTACTTC. The entire variable domain, with the rest obtained from reference TRBV5-1 and TRBJ2-5, is as follows: KAGVTQTPRYLIKTRGQQVTLSCSPISGHRSVSWYQQTPGQGLQFLFEYFSETQRNKGNFPGRFSGRQFSNSRSEMNVSTLELGDSALYLCASSLVPTGQETQYFGPGTRLLVL.